The source of this TCR beta chain is a study of regulatory T cells in long-lasting Graves disease. Study observations and caveats: Patients with persistent disease showed a bias toward TRBV28, TRBJ1-2 and TRBJ2-5.

In the case of this clonotype: Antigen: not known.

iRepertoire HTBI primers and Arm-PCR of CDR3 regions built TCR beta libraries. In the original analysis: Samples collectively showed 62 TRBV and 14 TRBJ segments. One entry per CDR3 protein results from TCRdb running MiXCR on the multiplex PCR reads. None of the V and J calls come from the authors' own analysis; TCRdb made them. This table has approximately 400,000 distinct CDR3 sequences, 20% appearing once. CDR3 length: 15 amino acids. Germline values: CDR1 DFQATT, CDR2 SNEGSKA (reference sequence). V shed 6 bases and J shed 3 bases, with 18 bases lying between them. Regarding time point: persistent/refractory GD, antithyroid drugs over 5 years with positive TRAb. Researchers made the TCR library from RNA that was extracted from PBMCs.

The source was peripheral blood mononuclear cells (PBMCs), collected when the disease was refractory, from a patient treated with antithyroid drugs. V is TRBV20-1 and J is TRBJ2-4; D may correspond to TRBD1 or TRBD2 (5 bases each). The sequence came from a female donor with Graves disease. CDR3 bases: TGCAGTGCCCGGGAAGCAGGGATGGGCAAAAACATTCAGTACTTC. It yields the protein CSAREAGMGKNIQYF.